These 15 T cell receptor beta chains came from one sample sequenced in a study of cytomegalovirus exposure and HLA in healthy donors. 60 Vbeta and 13 Jbeta primers were used in PCR. Sequenced by immunoSEQ multiplex PCR; TCRdb stores in-frame clones only, minus some. The sample consists of some 66,000 clones, approximately 81% of them appearing once. What was sequenced was PBMCs. These receptors all stem from a woman in her twenties or thirties in good health and CMV-seronegative.

The rearrangement joins TRBV2 to TRBJ1-1, with 8 bases that match TRBD1. Germline CDR1 reads SNHLY; CDR2 reads FYNNEI. The CDR3 is made up of 12 amino acids. J was trimmed by 11 bases and V by 6 bases; bases with no gene match: 8. The CDR3 is CASSFERQGAFF. The CDR3 DNA follows: TGTGCCAGCAGCTTCGAGAGACAGGGGGCTTTCTTT.

The chain uses TRBV7-9 and TRBJ1-4, with 8 positions matching TRBD1. Germline CDR1 SEHNR, CDR2 FQNEAQ (reference sequence). V dropped 8 bases and J dropped 4; count of bases not matched to a gene: 9. The CDR3 contains 15 residues. CDR3 sequence: CASSPRTGSNEKLFF. The CDR3 bases are TGTGCCAGCTCACCTAGGACAGGGAGTAATGAAAAACTGTTTTTT.

V gene TRBV19 combines with J gene TRBJ1-4; D not certain. CDR1 is LNHDA, CDR2 SQIVND, per germline (reference sequence). Trimming took off 3 bases at V and 4 bases at J, with 9 bases between the two ends. The CDR3 contains 14 residues. The CDR3 region is CASSMTGYNEKLFF. The CDR3 nucleotides are TGTGCCAGTAGTATGACGGGGTATAATGAAAAACTGTTTTTT.

This chain connects TRBV30 to TRBJ2-5; D gene unclear. The CDR3 loop spans 13 amino acids. Germline V gene data show CDR1 as GTSNPN and CDR2 as SVGIG (reference sequence). The germline V and J ends were trimmed by 4 bases and 4 bases, with 13 bases remaining between them. The CDR3, as DNA: TGTGCCTGGATCCCCAGTCTCTCAGAGACCCAGTACTTC. It encodes CAWIPSLSETQYF. Complete variable domain (other parts from reference TRBV30 and TRBJ2-5): SQTIHQWPATLVQPVGSPLSLECTVEGTSNPNLYWYRQAAGRGLQLLFYSVGIGQISSEVPQNLSASRPQDRQFILSSKKLLLSDSGFYLCAWIPSLSETQYFGPGTRLLVL.

V is TRBV7-9 and J is TRBJ1-3; D is ambiguous. V shed 6 bases and J shed 0 bases, with 9 bases lying between them. From germline, CDR1 is SEHNR and CDR2 FQNEAQ (reference sequence). The CDR3 covers 14 residues. CDR3 amino acids: CASSPGTSGNTIYF. The CDR3 DNA is TGTGCCAGCAGTCCAGGAACCTCTGGAAACACCATATATTTT.

Worth noting for this clone: The same CDR3 arises from other DNA sequences in this sample as well. The chain employs TRBV2 and TRBJ1-2; no firm D call. There are 14 residues in the CDR3. CDR1 and CDR2 from the germline V gene are SNHLY and FYNNEI. The V gene lost 3 bases and the J gene lost 1 base, with 9 bases spanning the gap. CDR3 sequence reads: CASSEAVNNYGYTF. The CDR3 DNA reads as TGTGCCAGCAGTGAGGCAGTAAATAACTATGGCTACACCTTC.

The chain recombines TRBV7-8 with TRBJ2-5; possibly TRBD1 for D (5 bases). The CDR3 contains 14 residues. Germline-derived CDR1 and CDR2 are SGHVS and FQNEAQ. The V gene lost 1 base and the J gene lost 1 base, with 7 bases spanning the gap. As DNA, the CDR3 is TGTGCCAGCAGCTTAGACCAGGGCCAAGAGACCCAGTACTTC. Its translation is CASSLDQGQETQYF.

This chain uses TRBV6-1 with TRBJ2-7; 7 bases are a match to TRBD1. V lost 2 bases and J lost 2; bases outside the gene matches: 9. Germline V gene lookup returns CDR1 MNHNS and CDR2 SASEGT. The CDR3 length is 16 residues. This chain's CDR3 is CASSELTTGNPYEQYF. Here the CDR3 DNA reads TGTGCCAGCAGTGAACTCACGACAGGGAACCCCTACGAGCAGTACTTC.

The CDR3 region has the DNA TGTGCCAGCAGCTTAGAGTGGACAGGGTATGACTATGGCTACACCTTC. It is translated as CASSLEWTGYDYGYTF. V usage is TRBV7-9 and J usage is TRBJ1-2, with 8 bases lining up with TRBD1. Germline V gene data show CDR1 as SEHNR and CDR2 as FQNEAQ (reference sequence). Trimming removed 1 base from V and 3 bases from J; junction bases left unmatched: 7. The CDR3 extends over 16 amino acids.

This clone appeared a single time. V usage is TRBV19 and J usage is TRBJ2-7; a possible D gene is TRBD1 (6 bases). Germline loops: CDR1 LNHDA, CDR2 SQIVND (reference sequence). Trimming pared 6 bases from V and 4 bases from J, leaving 16 bases between. This CDR3 is 14 amino acids long. CDR3 DNA sequence: TGTGCCAGTAGCGGGCAGGGGAAGGGGTACGAGCAGTACTTC. Translating it yields CASSGQGKGYEQYF.

The CDR3 DNA is TGTGCCAGCAGCCCCGGACAGGGTGAAGGTGAGGAGCAGTTCTTC. Its translation is CASSPGQGEGEEQFF. The V and J genes are TRBV6-5 and TRBJ2-1, with TRBD1 matching 8 bases. The CDR3 runs 15 residues. V lost 6 bases and J lost 10; bases outside the gene matches: 14. From germline, CDR1 is MNHEY and CDR2 SVGAGI.

CDR3 amino acids: CASSLPGTSTGELFF. CDR3 coding DNA: TGCGCCAGCAGCTTGCCCGGGACTTCCACCGGGGAGCTGTTTTTT. V and J are TRBV5-1 and TRBJ2-2; the D gene is possibly TRBD2 (6 bases). CDR1 and CDR2 from the germline V gene are SGHRS and YFSETQ. This CDR3 region has 15 residues. Trimming pared 1 base from V and 4 bases from J, leaving 11 bases between. Complete variable domain (other parts from reference TRBV5-1 and TRBJ2-2): KAGVTQTPRYLIKTRGQQVTLSCSPISGHRSVSWYQQTPGQGLQFLFEYFSETQRNKGNFPGRFSGRQFSNSRSEMNVSTLELGDSALYLCASSLPGTSTGELFFGEGSRLTVL.

V gene TRBV19 combines with J gene TRBJ1-2; TRBD1 matches 8 bases. The CDR3 has 14 amino acids. V shed 4 bases, J shed 5 bases, and the junction held 6 bases outside the gene matches. Per germline, CDR1 LNHDA and CDR2 SQIVND (reference sequence). Here the CDR3 DNA reads TGTGCCAGTAGTACCCCCACAGGGGGGTATGGCTACACCTTC. Protein product: CASSTPTGGYGYTF. The full variable domain, completed using reference TRBV19 and TRBJ1-2, is DGGITQSPKYLFRKEGQNVTLSCEQNLNHDAMYWYRQDPGQGLRLIYYSQIVNDFQKGDIAEGYSVSREKKESFPLTVTSAQKNPTAFYLCASSTPTGGYGYTFGSGTRLTVV.

The chain carries TRBV7-6 and TRBJ2-3, with 9 bases aligning to TRBD2. The CDR3 covers 16 residues. Germline V lookup: CDR1 SGHVS, CDR2 FNYEAQ. Losses at the gene ends were 4 bases for V and 2 bases for J; bases not matched to a gene: 7. This CDR3 reads CASSSLLAGSTDTQYF. DNA of the CDR3: TGTGCCAGCAGCTCTCTCCTAGCGGGGTCCACAGATACGCAGTATTTT.

V gene TRBV28 combines with J gene TRBJ1-1; D may be TRBD1 (5 bases). V was cut by 2 bases and J by 1 base, with 11 bases left in between. The V gene's germline CDR1 is MDHEN and CDR2 SYDVKM. This CDR3 is built from 15 residues. The CDR3 protein is CASSLQGRANTEAFF. DNA for the CDR3: TGTGCCAGCAGTTTACAGGGCCGGGCGAACACTGAAGCTTTCTTT.